The rows below give T cell receptor beta chains drawn from one sample of a study of blood T cell repertoires in COVID-19. Assay used: immunoSEQ multiplex PCR; TCRdb lists only in-frame clones, some missing. The repertoire has about 310,000 clones, around 87% of them found once; the top ten carry around 7.8%. Sequencing was done on a sample of peripheral blood. The receptors derive from a woman aged 45-59 years who had recovered from COVID-19. Both conserved end residues are part of each CDR3. D genes are given only for firm matches. A clone size is listed for some rows: how often the clone was seen (once, few, many), or a class if it is expanded.

d_gene | abundance | j_gene | v_gene | CDR3nt | CDR3aa
TRBD2 | once | TRBJ2-1 | TRBV19 | TGTGCCAGTAGTATAGACTCTAGCGGGGTCTACAATGAGCAGTTCTTC | CASSIDSSGVYNEQFF
. | . | TRBJ2-7 | TRBV29-1 | TGCAGCGTTGAATTGGAGGATTCCTACGAGCAGTACTTC | CSVELEDSYEQYF
. | . | TRBJ2-5 | TRBV28 | TGTGCCAGCAGTTTTTACGGGACACAGTTAGGGGAGACCCAGTACTTC | CASSFYGTQLGETQYF
TRBD2 | . | TRBJ2-6 | TRBV5-4 | TGTGCCAGCAGCTTGGACGGACTAGCGGGAGGGCCGCTAGGGGCCAACGTCCTGACTTTC | CASSLDGLAGGPLGANVLTF
. | . | TRBJ1-1 | TRBV29-1 | TGCAGCGTTGGAAGGGGCGGTACTGAAGCTTTCTTT | CSVGRGGTEAFF
. | . | TRBJ2-5 | TRBV6-6 | TGTGCCAGCAGAACAGGGTCGGCAGAGACCCAGTACTTC | CASRTGSAETQYF
TRBD1 | once | TRBJ1-2 | TRBV6-1 | TGTGCCAGCAGTACAGGGGGTCATGGCTACACCTTC | CASSTGGHGYTF
. | . | TRBJ2-1 | TRBV7-3 | TGTGCCAGCAGCTTTTCTAGCTCCTACAATGAGCAGTTCTTC | CASSFSSSYNEQFF
TRBD2 | . | TRBJ2-7 | TRBV7-2 | TGTGCCAGCAGCTTAAGAGTTGGGAGCGGGAGGGCCGTTTACGAGCAGTACTTC | CASSLRVGSGRAVYEQYF
. | . | TRBJ2-2 | TRBV27 | TGTGCCAGCCAGGCAGGGGCTGGTCCCCTTGCCGGGGAGCTGTTTTTT | CASQAGAGPLAGELFF
TRBD1 | . | TRBJ2-1 | TRBV11-2 | TGTGCCAGCAGCGCATGGGACAGGGAATTCGATGAGCAGTTCTTC | CASSAWDREFDEQFF
. | . | TRBJ1-5 | TRBV28 | TGTGCCAGCAGTTTGCTCGGTCAGCCCCAGCATTTT | CASSLLGQPQHF
TRBD1 | . | TRBJ1-2 | TRBV5-1 | TGCGCCAGCAGCTGGGACAGCGCTAACTATGGCTACACCTTC | CASSWDSANYGYTF
. | . | TRBJ2-2 | TRBV28 | TGTGCAGGTCGGCAGCGGGTCACCGGGGAGCTGTTTTTT | CAGRQRVTGELFF
. | . | TRBJ1-1 | TRBV5-3 | TGTGCCAGAAGCCGCCCCTGGCGGGACACTGAAGCTTTCTTT | CARSRPWRDTEAFF
TRBD2 | . | TRBJ2-7 | TRBV3-1/TRBV3-2 | TGTGCCAGCAGCCAAAGGCCTTGGGGAGGGGTGTCGTACTACGAGCAGTACTTC | CASSQRPWGGVSYYEQYF
TRBD1 | . | TRBJ2-3 | TRBV30 | TGTGCCTGGAGTACCCAGGGGGCAGATACGCAGTATTTT | CAWSTQGADTQYF
. | . | TRBJ2-1 | TRBV28 | TGTGCCAGCAGCCGAGAGGGATATGAGCAGTTCTTC | CASSREGYEQFF
. | . | TRBJ2-7 | TRBV5-6 | TGTGCCAGCAGCTTGGGTGTTTTCGGCTACGAGCAGTACTTC | CASSLGVFGYEQYF
. | once | TRBJ2-3 | TRBV9 | TGTGCCAGCAGCGTAGGAGCTTACGGCACAGATACGCAGTATTTT | CASSVGAYGTDTQYF
. | once | TRBJ1-5 | TRBV19 | TGTGCCAGTAGTCCTGGACTGGGACCCCAGCATTTT | CASSPGLGPQHF
TRBD1 | . | TRBJ2-1 | TRBV5-1 | TGCGCCAGCAGCTCAGGGACAGGGAACTACAATGAGCAGTTCTTC | CASSSGTGNYNEQFF
TRBD1 | . | TRBJ1-1 | TRBV30 | TGTGCCTGGAGTGTCGGTTCGCGGGGCGCAGGGGGTACTGAAGCTTTCTTT | CAWSVGSRGAGGTEAFF
TRBD1 | . | TRBJ1-6 | TRBV11-2 | TGTGCCAGCAGCCGGACAGGAAATTCACCCCTCCACTTT | CASSRTGNSPLHF
. | . | TRBJ2-5 | TRBV25-1 | TGTGCCAGTTCCCGGGAGACACGGGAGACCCAGTACTTC | CASSRETRETQYF
. | . | TRBJ2-7 | TRBV7-9 | TGTGCCAGCAGCTTAGAGGTCAGGGCCTACGAGCAGTACTTC | CASSLEVRAYEQYF
. | . | TRBJ2-3 | TRBV12-3/TRBV12-4 | TGTGCCAGCAGGGCCCACAACGCCGATACGCAGTATTTT | CASRAHNADTQYF
TRBD2 | . | TRBJ2-7 | TRBV30 | TGTGCCTGGAGGACTAGCGGGAGGGAGAGTTACGAGCAGTACTTC | CAWRTSGRESYEQYF
. | . | TRBJ2-2 | TRBV14 | TGTGCCAGCAGCCAATACAGGGGGGAGCTGTTTTTT | CASSQYRGELFF
. | . | TRBJ2-1 | TRBV20-1 | TGCAGTGCTCAGGCACCCAATGAGCAGTTCTTC | CSAQAPNEQFF
TRBD1 | . | TRBJ1-4 | TRBV27 | TGTGCCAGCAGTTTAGAACAGGGGGCAGGAAAACTGTTTTTT | CASSLEQGAGKLFF
. | . | TRBJ2-3 | TRBV9 | TGTGCCAGCAGCGTAGTGGGGCAGGGTACAGATACGCAGTATTTT | CASSVVGQGTDTQYF
. | . | TRBJ2-2 | TRBV19 | TGTGCCAGTAGTATAGAACGGCTAGCGAAGAACACCGGGGAGCTGTTTTTT | CASSIERLAKNTGELFF
. | . | TRBJ1-5 | TRBV7-2 | TGTGCCAGCAACTTCGGGGGTTCGGGGCCCCAGCATTTT | CASNFGGSGPQHF
. | . | TRBJ1-2 | TRBV5-6 | TGTGCCAGCAGCTCGGTTGGCAGGGGAAACTATGGCTACACCTTC | CASSSVGRGNYGYTF
. | . | TRBJ2-7 | TRBV18 | TGTGCCAGCTCACCTCTAAGCTCCAGGGACGAGCAGTACTTC | CASSPLSSRDEQYF
TRBD2 | . | TRBJ2-1 | TRBV19 | TGTGCCAGTAGTATAGGGGGACTAGCGGGAAACAATGAGCAGTTCTTC | CASSIGGLAGNNEQFF
TRBD2 | . | TRBJ2-3 | TRBV14 | TGTGCCAGCAGCCAAGAGTTTGCGGCGGGGGGGCCCACAGATACGCAGTATTTT | CASSQEFAAGGPTDTQYF
. | . | TRBJ2-3 | TRBV5-4 | TGTGCCAGCAGCAACAGGGTTTCGGATACGCAGTATTTT | CASSNRVSDTQYF
TRBD1 | . | TRBJ2-7 | TRBV28 | TGTGCCAGCACCCTTGGGGGACAGGGGGCAGGCTACGAGCAGTACTTC | CASTLGGQGAGYEQYF
TRBD2 | . | TRBJ2-2 | TRBV9 | TGTGCCAGCAGCGCGGGACTAGATGGCGGGGAGCTGTTTTTT | CASSAGLDGGELFF
TRBD2 | . | TRBJ2-7 | TRBV30 | TGTGCCTGGCTACTAGCGGGAGGTGGGGAGCAGTACTTC | CAWLLAGGGEQYF
TRBD1 | . | TRBJ2-2 | TRBV7-3 | TGTGCCAGCAGCTCGACAGGGCCCACCGGGGAGCTGTTTTTT | CASSSTGPTGELFF
. | . | TRBJ2-1 | TRBV5-1 | TGCGCCAGCAGCATATCCAGGGGGGAGTCCTACAATGAGCAGTTCTTC | CASSISRGESYNEQFF
TRBD1 | . | TRBJ2-3 | TRBV19 | TGTGCCAGTAGTGCCTACAGGGGGCGGACAGATACGCAGTATTTT | CASSAYRGRTDTQYF
TRBD1 | once | TRBJ1-2 | TRBV18 | TGTGCCAGCTCACTTTCGACAGGGAAGGATGGCTACACCTTC | CASSLSTGKDGYTF
. | . | TRBJ1-5 | TRBV10-3 | TGTGCCATCAGTGACAGGGGCACGGCGGATCAGCCCCAGCATTTT | CAISDRGTADQPQHF
. | once | TRBJ2-7 | TRBV5-6 | TGTGCCAGCAGCTTGGGAGGGCCAGGCGAGCAGTACTTC | CASSLGGPGEQYF
. | once | TRBJ2-3 | TRBV5-4 | TGTGCCAGCAGCTTGGAGCCCCGACTTGGGACAGATACGCAGTATTTT | CASSLEPRLGTDTQYF
. | . | TRBJ1-5 | TRBV6-1 | TGTGCCAGCAGTGAAGCGTACAGGGAGCCGCCCCAGCATTTT | CASSEAYREPPQHF
TRBD1 | . | TRBJ1-1 | TRBV5-1 | TGCGCCAGCAGCTCGGGGACAGGGAGTTTCACTGAAGCTTTCTTT | CASSSGTGSFTEAFF
. | . | TRBJ1-4 | TRBV2 | TGTGCCAGCAGGCGACAGGCCATGGGTGAAAAACTGTTTTTT | CASRRQAMGEKLFF
TRBD1 | . | TRBJ1-4 | TRBV7-2 | TGTGCCAGCAGCCAAACCGACAGGGGAGAACTGTTTTTT | CASSQTDRGELFF
. | . | TRBJ2-5 | TRBV7-2 | TGTGCCAGCAGGGTCCCTGGACAGCAAGAGACCCAGTACTTC | CASRVPGQQETQYF
TRBD2 | . | TRBJ2-2 | TRBV5-1 | TGCGCCAGCAGCTCCGGACTAGCGGGAGTCTCCGGGGAGCTGTTTTTT | CASSSGLAGVSGELFF